This TCR beta chain was sequenced for a study of blood T cells in healthy people across ages. Together with a sample-barcoded 5' primer, a J-beta primer mix was included in a second PCR lasting roughly 6 to 12 cycles. The template-switch adaptor was a 5' adaptor with 12 random nucleotides. It tagged each cDNA molecule. Sequencing recovered at least 2.5 million CDR3-containing paired-end reads from each sample. TCRdb reanalysed the 5' RACE reads using MiXCR and keeps one entry per CDR3 protein. Of 1,800,000 or so distinct CDR3 sequences in the sample, more than 35% were seen once. The donors, aged roughly 6 to 100, were healthy Caucasians from Russia. Germline loops: CDR1 MGHDK, CDR2 SYGVNS. The V gene end was trimmed by 7 bases and the J gene end by 5 bases; junction bases not matched to a gene: 7. The CDR3 runs to 14 residues. Of note for this clonotype: The antigen remains unidentified.

The study's findings and limits: Older age went with lower TCR beta diversity per million T cells, in a roughly linear way.

The specimen was blood. The sequence was collected from a human donor in good health. This chain links TRBV25-1 with TRBJ2-1, with 8 bases aligning to TRBD1. The CDR3 spells CASTGTGRNNEQFF. The CDR3 bases are TGTGCCAGCACCGGGACAGGACGTAACAATGAGCAGTTCTTC.